This TCR beta chain was obtained from a study of preoperative IRX-2 immunotherapy in early breast cancer. The protocol was immunoSEQ multiplex PCR, while the TCRdb copy is restricted to in-frame clones and leaves out a portion. Among 25,000 or so clones listed, roughly nine tenths were seen once. The treatment is: preoperative locoregional IRX-2 cytokine immunotherapy. Patients received preoperative, locoregional IRX-2 cytokine immunotherapy in a phase Ib study. A single count supports this clone. Looked up from germline, CDR1 is MGHDK and CDR2 is SYGVNS. The CDR3 covers 16 residues. V was pared by 4 bases and J by 1 base, with 6 bases of the junction left unmatched.

Sequencing was performed on tumor tissue, taken after IRX-2 immunotherapy. The chain couples TRBV25-1 to TRBJ2-3; TRBD2 matches 9 bases. The source of this sequence is a human donor with breast cancer. CDR3 sequence reads: CASSVTSGPRTDTQYF. The CDR3 DNA reads TGTGCCAGCAGTGTAACTAGCGGGCCTCGCACAGATACGCAGTATTTT.